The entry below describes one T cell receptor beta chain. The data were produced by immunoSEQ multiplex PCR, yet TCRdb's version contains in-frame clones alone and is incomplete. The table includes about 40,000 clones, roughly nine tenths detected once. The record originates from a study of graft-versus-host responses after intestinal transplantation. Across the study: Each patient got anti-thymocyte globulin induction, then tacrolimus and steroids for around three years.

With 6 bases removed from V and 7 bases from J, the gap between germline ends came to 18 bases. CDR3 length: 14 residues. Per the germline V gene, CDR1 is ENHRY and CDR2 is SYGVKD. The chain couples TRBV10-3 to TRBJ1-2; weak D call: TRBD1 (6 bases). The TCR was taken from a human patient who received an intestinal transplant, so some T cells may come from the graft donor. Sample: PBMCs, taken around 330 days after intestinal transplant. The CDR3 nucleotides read TGTGCCATCAGGTACGGTGGGGGGGCGGTTGGCTACACCTTC. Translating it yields CAIRYGGGAVGYTF.